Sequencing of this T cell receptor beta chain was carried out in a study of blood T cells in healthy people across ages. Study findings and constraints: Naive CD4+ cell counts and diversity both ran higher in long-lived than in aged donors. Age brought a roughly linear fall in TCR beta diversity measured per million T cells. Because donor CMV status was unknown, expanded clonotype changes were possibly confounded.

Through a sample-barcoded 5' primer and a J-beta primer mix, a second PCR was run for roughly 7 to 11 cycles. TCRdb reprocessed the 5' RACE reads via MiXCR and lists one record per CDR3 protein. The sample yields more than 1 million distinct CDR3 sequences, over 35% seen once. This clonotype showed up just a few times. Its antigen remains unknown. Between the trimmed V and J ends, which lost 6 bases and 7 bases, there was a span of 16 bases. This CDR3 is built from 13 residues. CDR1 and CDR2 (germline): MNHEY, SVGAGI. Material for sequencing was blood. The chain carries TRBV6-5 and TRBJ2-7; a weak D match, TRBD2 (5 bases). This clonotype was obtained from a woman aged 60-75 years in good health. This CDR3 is CASRNEPQREQYF. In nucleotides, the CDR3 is TGTGCCAGCAGGAATGAACCGCAGCGGGAGCAGTACTTC.